The present TCR beta chain was sequenced within a study of T cell responses to AZD1222 COVID-19 vaccine listed by TCRdb under 2021. General notes on the study: A total of around 240 trial participants underwent TCR sequencing, of whom some 210 received two doses of AZD1222 and 26 received two doses of the MenACWY control vaccine. Enrollment into the trials was organized by age into subgroups of 18-55, 56-69 and 70-plus years, and those subgroups contained approximately 160, 26 and 62 TCR-sequenced participants, respectively.

Details on this clone: Its binding antigen is unknown. The input lacks base qualities; no much larger clone sits a single base away.

Here is what the overall study found, with its caveats: Conclusions about previously exposed vaccinees were limited because only six AZD1222 recipients were SARS-CoV-2 seropositive at baseline. Epitopes outside the regions mutated in the B.1.351 and B.1.1.7 variants were reportedly recognized by nearly half of the unique spike-specific TCRs. In the small 56-69-year group, the increase in depth fell short of significance, most likely because of low power. After two AZD1222 doses, spike-specific TCR breadth and depth were significantly higher than at day 0 and than in MenACWY recipients. Participants were mostly white British and included more females than males, and it was suggested by the authors that clonal diversity may have been underestimated. Because no day 14 peak-response samples were available, repertoires were characterized only after the peak T cell response. CD4 TCRs associated with the vaccine covered the entire spike protein, and the dominant responses were in regions 160-218 and 743-854.

The CDR3 regions of human TCRbeta chains were analyzed by immunosequencing. In the source study's methods: Repertoire TCRs were checked for matches against a reference library of SARS-CoV-2-specific TCRs that had been generated using the MIRA antigen-specificity platform. Breadth meant the fraction of unique TCRs that were SARS-CoV-2-associated, whereas depth meant the fraction of total T cells that were SARS-CoV-2-associated. Each spike-specific TCR was assigned to its reactive spike region and to a CD4 or CD8 class using the MIRA data. Log10-transformed breadth and depth values were compared by one-way ANOVA with Sidak's multiple comparisons tests. TCRdb holds this immuneACCESS table with in-frame rearrangements only. Some clones are missing; in checked studies, unresolved V genes explain under half, and the rest has no known cause. V, J and clone size were drawn from that table, and D and trimming were deduced from the DNA. The sample has over 150,000 clones on record, about 93% of them singletons. Of the sample, around 0.98% falls within the top ten clones.

The cysteine opens and the phenylalanine closes a CDR3 of 15 amino acids. CDR3 DNA is the only sequence kept; it has 45 bases, read in frame from the first base. From a lookup of the germline V gene, CDR1 and CDR2 are MNHEY and SVGAGI. Germline trimming amounts to 6 bases on V and 0 bases on J, with 5 as the count of junction bases outside the gene matches. What the time point label conveys for this sample: about 28 days (+/-7) after the second vaccine dose. This sample's treatment or condition label indicates: meningococcal conjugate vaccine given as trial control. Samples from vaccinated people were obtained from the UK trials COV001 and COV002, which included a single-blind randomized controlled phase 2/3 trial of AZD1222 (ChAdOx1 nCoV-19) in healthy adults. Trial participant PBMC samples were collected at day 0 and day 28 after the second dose for TCRbeta chain sequencing.

The chain was built from TRBV6-5 and TRBJ1-5, and 7 junctional nucleotides match TRBD1. This TCR was sampled from an adult who received the MenACWY meningococcal vaccine as a control. The source material was peripheral blood, sampled 28 days after the second dose of the MenACWY control vaccine. This receptor carries the CDR3 CASRREGASNQPQHF. The base sequence is TGTGCCAGCAGGAGGGAGGGGGCTAGCAATCAGCCCCAGCATTTT.